What follows are 26 T cell receptor beta chains derived from one specimen sequenced in a study of T cells in Graves' hyperthyroidism and ophthalmopathy. The source material, RNA transcripts, was used to amplify TCR beta CDR3 regions. The HTBI primer set was used in a first-round RT-PCR of the TCR CDR3. One entry per CDR3 protein results from TCRdb running MiXCR on the multiplex PCR reads. The sample includes about 210,000 distinct CDR3 sequences, 18% of them seen just once. Specimen: blood. These receptors were obtained from a man aged 35-49 years with Graves' hyperthyroidism.

The sample holds many counts of this clonotype. The gene calls are TRBV7-2 and TRBJ2-3; possible D gene TRBD2, 6 bases. Looked up from germline, CDR1 is SGHTA and CDR2 is FQGNSA. The ends were cut back, 1 base at V and 6 bases at J, with 8 bases in the middle. This CDR3 region has 13 residues. CDR3 protein: CASSLVGGDTQYF. The CDR3 coding sequence is TGTGCCAGCAGCTTAGTTGGGGGGGATACGCAGTATTTT.

The CDR3 loop is CASSHRTGGNTGELFF. The DNA for the CDR3 is TGTGCCAGCAGCCACCGGACAGGGGGGAACACCGGGGAGCTGTTTTTT. The chain employs TRBV4-2 and TRBJ2-2, with TRBD1 identical over 10 bases. Germline assignment: CDR1 LGHNA and CDR2 YNFKEQ. The CDR3 length is 16 residues. The trim removed 3 bases at V and 1 base at J, leaving 2 bases unmatched.

The chain uses TRBV28 and TRBJ2-5; D may be TRBD1 or TRBD2 (6 bases each). Germline values: CDR1 MDHEN, CDR2 SYDVKM. Trimming cost V 1 base and J 2 bases, with 11 bases left between them. CDR3 length: 15 residues. The DNA for the CDR3 is TGTGCCAGCAGTTTATCGGGGGCCCTACAAGAGACCCAGTACTTC. Translating gives CASSLSGALQETQYF.

About this clonotype itself: A much larger clone differs from this one at a single base, so this may be a read error. The CDR3 end shows no conserved phenylalanine or tryptophan, and so a read error is likely. This chain uses TRBV12-3 or TRBV12-4 with TRBJ1-6; D ambiguous. CDR3 size: 13 residues. The V and J ends lost 3 bases and 6 bases respectively, with 6 bases between them. The CDR3 nucleotides read TGTGCCAGCAGTTTTCAGTTTAATTCACCCCTCCACTCT. Translated, it gives CASSFQFNSPLHS.

The chain links TRBV5-1 to TRBJ2-5, with TRBD1 identical over 9 bases. Germline values: CDR1 SGHRS, CDR2 YFSETQ. The CDR3 is made up of 14 amino acids. Trimming cost V 4 bases and J 8 bases; bases outside gene matches: 9. Written as DNA, the CDR3 is TGCGCCAGCAGCCACGACAGGGGGGAAGGAACCCAGTACTTC. Residues: CASSHDRGEGTQYF.

The chain links TRBV6-1 to TRBJ2-7; D perhaps matches TRBD2 (5 bases). Germline lookup yields CDR1 MNHNS and CDR2 SASEGT. The CDR3 is 11 residues long. V gave up 8 bases and J gave up 3 bases, with 8 bases separating them. The DNA of the CDR3 is TGTGCCAGCTCCGGACTCTACGAGCAGTACTTC. This codes for CASSGLYEQYF.

Concerning this clonotype: A junction boundary mismatches the germline segment, possibly from a read error. The chain uses TRBV19 and TRBJ1-5; TRBD1 is a possible D gene (5 bases). The CDR3 is made up of 11 amino acids. The germline V gene has CDR1 LNHDA and CDR2 SQIVND (reference sequence). CDR3: CASSMGLTENF. CDR3 sequence (DNA): TGTGCCAGTAGTATGGGGCTGACAGAGAATTTT.

This clonotype was counted ten times or more. This chain connects TRBV7-2 to TRBJ2-1, with D hard to call. The germline V and J ends were trimmed by 5 bases and 0 bases, with 11 bases remaining between them. Germline V gives CDR1 SGHTA, CDR2 FQGNSA. The CDR3 extends over 15 amino acids. The CDR3 protein is CASSRDSRSYNEQFF. CDR3 sequence (DNA): TGTGCCAGCAGCCGTGACTCCCGCTCCTACAATGAGCAGTTCTTC.

This clonotype has at least ten counts. The chain recombines TRBV28 with TRBJ1-5, with D unresolved. The V end was cut by 4 bases, the J end by 3 bases, with 13 bases between. The CDR3 consists of 15 residues. Germline CDR1 reads MDHEN; CDR2 reads SYDVKM. In DNA, the CDR3 is TGTGCCAGCAGTTCCACGCCGGGGTCCAATCAGCCCCAGCATTTT. Encoded protein: CASSSTPGSNQPQHF.

Remarks on this clonotype: This clone may be a read error of a much larger clone one base away. The CDR3 spells CASSAGGTGHLDNEQFF. The CDR3 coding sequence is TGTGCCAGCAGCGCAGGGGGGACAGGGCATTTAGACAATGAGCAGTTCTTC. V is TRBV9 and J is TRBJ2-1; TRBD1 aligns across 9 bases. The CDR3 has 17 residues. In germline, CDR1 is SGDLS, CDR2 YYNGEE. The V gene end was trimmed by 3 bases and the J gene end by 5 bases; junction bases not matched to a gene: 12.

The chain carries TRBV5-4 and TRBJ1-2, with D maybe TRBD1 (5 bases). CDR1 and CDR2 from the germline V gene are SGHNT and YYREEE (reference sequence). The V gene lost 4 bases and the J gene lost 5 bases, with 12 bases spanning the gap. The CDR3 is 13 amino acids. As DNA, the CDR3 is TGTGCCAGCAGCCTCCGGGACTTTTATGGCTACACCTTC. Translating it yields CASSLRDFYGYTF. Together with reference TRBV5-4 and TRBJ1-2, the CDR3 gives the full variable domain: ETGVTQSPTHLIKTRGQQVTLRCSSQSGHNTVSWYQQALGQGPQFIFQYYREEENGRGNFPPRFSGLQFPNYSSELNVNALELDDSALYLCASSLRDFYGYTFGSGTRLTVV.

J is TRBJ2-7 and V is TRBV25-1; the match to TRBD1 covers 7 bases. The CDR3 is 15 residues long. The germline CDR1 and CDR2 sequences are MGHDK and SYGVNS. The trim removed 2 bases at V and 2 bases at J, leaving 6 bases unmatched. This CDR3 reads CASSEGAGGAYEQYF. DNA for the CDR3: TGTGCCAGCAGTGAAGGTGCAGGGGGAGCCTACGAGCAGTACTTC.

This clonotype was observed a few times. The V and J genes are TRBV27 and TRBJ2-7; D unclear. V was shortened by 5 bases and J by 0 bases, with 11 bases between the two germline ends. This CDR3 comprises 14 residues. Germline CDR1 and CDR2: MNHEY and SMNVEV (reference sequence). The CDR3 DNA is TGTGCCAGCAGTCCCCGGACCCTCTCCTACGAGCAGTACTTC. Translating it yields CASSPRTLSYEQYF.

For this clonotype: The junction departs from the called germline gene at one end, perhaps through a read error. The J gene is TRBJ2-3, the V gene TRBV10-3, with TRBD2 matching 7 bases. Germline V lookup: CDR1 ENHRY, CDR2 SYGVKD. This CDR3 contains 16 residues. The CDR3 DNA reads TGTGCCACCAGTGAGGGAGCGGGGCCCCCCCCAGATACGCAGTATTTT. Protein product: CATSEGAGPPPDTQYF.

This clonotype appeared many times. The chain couples TRBV7-2 to TRBJ2-7; TRBD1 matches 9 bases. Trimming took 5 bases from V and 2 from J; bases not matched to a gene: 7. Germline V lookup: CDR1 SGHTA, CDR2 FQGNSA. This CDR3 region has 15 residues. The CDR3 DNA reads as TGTGCCAGCAGCACGGGACAGGGACAAACCTACGAGCAGTACTTC. The encoded protein is CASSTGQGQTYEQYF.

This clonotype came up many times. V usage is TRBV18 and J usage is TRBJ1-3; maybe TRBD1 (5 bases). Germline V gives CDR1 KGHSH, CDR2 LQKENI. V was clipped by 8 bases and J by 7 bases, with 15 bases between them. The CDR3 covers 13 residues. This CDR3 reads CASGDQGRNTIYF. The DNA for the CDR3 is TGTGCCAGCGGAGACCAGGGCCGGAACACCATATATTTT.

This clonotype was seen a few times. V and J are TRBV10-2 and TRBJ2-7; D ambiguous. Germline V CDR1 and CDR2: WSHSY, SAAADI. The ends were cut back, 0 bases at V and 0 bases at J, with 12 bases in the middle. The CDR3 covers 16 residues. The CDR3 region is CASSESSADSSYEQYF. The DNA for the CDR3 is TGCGCCAGCAGTGAGTCATCGGCAGATAGCTCCTACGAGCAGTACTTC.

The chain combines TRBV5-5 with TRBJ2-3; 10 bases line up with TRBD1. V was pared by 4 bases and J by 5 bases, with 10 bases of the junction left unmatched. The germline CDR1 and CDR2 sequences are SGHKS and YYEKEE (reference sequence). This CDR3 spans 16 amino acids. The CDR3: CASSDNDRGRVDTQYF. Here the CDR3 DNA reads TGTGCCAGCAGCGATAATGACAGGGGGCGAGTAGATACGCAGTATTTT.

This clonotype was seen only a few times. The chain joins TRBV4-1 to TRBJ2-6; D is uncertain. Trimming cost V 3 bases and J 1 base, with 10 bases left between them. The CDR3 has 16 residues. The V gene's germline CDR1 is MGHRA and CDR2 YSYEKL. This CDR3 is CASSQALTSGANVLTF. CDR3 DNA sequence: TGCGCCAGCAGCCAGGCACTTACGTCTGGGGCCAACGTCCTGACTTTC.

Many counts were recorded for this clonotype. This sequence joins TRBV7-3 and TRBJ2-2; 9 nucleotides match TRBD2. J was trimmed by 5 bases and V by 0 bases; bases with no gene match: 4. The length of the CDR3 is 16 residues. Germline-derived CDR1 and CDR2 are SGHTA and FQGTGA. DNA of the CDR3: TGTGCCAGCAGCTTAACGGCTAGCGGGGTTACCGGGGAGCTGTTTTTT. Its protein product is CASSLTASGVTGELFF.

This clonotype was seen many times. The CDR3 DNA sequence: TGTGCCAGCAGTAGCTGGACCCAAGTGGACTATGGCTACACCTTC. Its translation: CASSSWTQVDYGYTF. V gene TRBV28 combines with J gene TRBJ1-2; D uncertain. Germline V lookup: CDR1 MDHEN, CDR2 SYDVKM. V dropped 5 bases and J dropped 3 bases, with 16 bases sitting between them. The CDR3 has 15 residues.

This clonotype has just a few counts. CDR3 sequence: CAAGQERGGSEDGTGELFF. The CDR3, as DNA: TGTGCCGCCGGGCAGGAGCGGGGGGGAAGTGAAGATGGCACCGGGGAGCTGTTTTTT. This chain joins TRBV11-2 and TRBJ2-2, with 10 bases lining up with TRBD2. V shed 11 bases and J 4 bases; nucleotides not matched to a gene: 22. The CDR3 sequence is 19 residues long. Germline V gene lookup returns CDR1 SGHAT and CDR2 FQNNGV.

The chain employs TRBV19 and TRBJ1-2; no reliable D call. CDR3 length: 13 residues. Germline V gives CDR1 LNHDA, CDR2 SQIVND (reference sequence). With 5 bases removed from V and 7 bases from J, the gap between germline ends came to 14 bases. CDR3 residues: CASSDPSSLGYTF. The CDR3 coding sequence is TGTGCCAGTAGTGATCCCTCCTCGCTTGGCTACACCTTC.

V usage is TRBV20-1 and J usage is TRBJ2-7; tentatively, D is TRBD2 (6 bases). V lost 4 bases and J 4 bases, leaving 17 bases between the germline ends. The CDR3 runs 14 residues. In germline, CDR1 is DFQATT, CDR2 SNEGSKA (reference sequence). The DNA for the CDR3 is TGCAGTGCTAACCGGGACTCTAGGTCGTACGAGCAGTACTTC. Residues: CSANRDSRSYEQYF.

The sample holds many counts of this clonotype. The chain uses TRBV30 and TRBJ1-5; unclear D gene. V lost 5 bases to trimming and J lost 7 bases, with 18 bases between them. Germline V gene lookup returns CDR1 GTSNPN and CDR2 SVGIG (reference sequence). The CDR3 is 14 amino acids. CDR3 in DNA: TGTGCCTGGCAGGAGACGGGATTTGGGCAGCCCCAGCATTTT. Encoded protein: CAWQETGFGQPQHF.

This chain uses TRBV28 with TRBJ1-1, with unresolved D. Germline CDR1 and CDR2: MDHEN and SYDVKM. Trimming pared 4 bases from V and 4 bases from J, leaving 13 bases between. The CDR3 runs 14 residues. The CDR3 loop is CASSSGEARTEAFF. The CDR3, as DNA: TGTGCCAGCAGTTCCGGGGAAGCGCGCACTGAAGCTTTCTTT.